Listed below are T cell receptor beta chains from one sample, sequenced in a study of post-analysis software for immune sequencing data. TCRdb recomputed calls from the PCR reads with MiXCR, one row per CDR3 protein. The sample includes roughly 700,000 distinct CDR3 sequences, less than 35% seen only once; the top ten take around 0.6%. Material: blood. Receptors were obtained from a girl aged 5-17 years with multiple sclerosis. Both conserved end residues are trimmed from each CDR3. Rows may omit the clone size; those that give it use once, few, many or a size class.

CDR3aa	v_gene	j_gene	abundance
ASIRSERDQPQH	TRBV28	TRBJ1-5	few
ASSQELLYGYT	TRBV3-1	TRBJ1-2	-
AARRGSSTDTQY	TRBV6-5	TRBJ2-3	-
ASSQEGIFETQY	TRBV3-1	TRBJ2-5	-
ANSAKGDSPLH	TRBV5-1	TRBJ1-6	-
ARLDKSYEQY	TRBV25-1	TRBJ2-7	-
SVEWAGGGQPQH	TRBV29-1	TRBJ1-5	-
ASSGLTGVNEKLF	TRBV6-1	TRBJ1-4	-
SAGAQAEAF	TRBV20-1	TRBJ1-1	-
ASSTTQHRINYGYT	TRBV6-6	TRBJ1-2	few
SAILTSGVSDEQF	TRBV20-1	TRBJ2-1	-